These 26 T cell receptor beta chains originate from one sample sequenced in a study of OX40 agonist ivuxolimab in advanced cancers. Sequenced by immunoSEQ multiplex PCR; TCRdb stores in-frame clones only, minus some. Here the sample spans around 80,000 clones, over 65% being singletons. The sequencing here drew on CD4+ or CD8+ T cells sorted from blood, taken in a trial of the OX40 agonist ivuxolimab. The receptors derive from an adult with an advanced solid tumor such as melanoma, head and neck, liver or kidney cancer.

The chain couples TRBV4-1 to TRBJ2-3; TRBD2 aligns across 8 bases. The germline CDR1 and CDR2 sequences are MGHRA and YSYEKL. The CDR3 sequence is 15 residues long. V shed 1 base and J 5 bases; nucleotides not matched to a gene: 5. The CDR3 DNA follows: TGCGCCAGCAGCCAAGGACCCAGCGGGGGAGATACGCAGTATTTT. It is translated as CASSQGPSGGDTQYF.

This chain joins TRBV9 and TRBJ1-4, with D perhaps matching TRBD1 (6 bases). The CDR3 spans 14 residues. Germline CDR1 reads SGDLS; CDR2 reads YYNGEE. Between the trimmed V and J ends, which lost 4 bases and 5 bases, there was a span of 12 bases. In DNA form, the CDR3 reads TGTGCCAGCAGCTCCAGGGGAAGCAATGAAAAACTGTTTTTT. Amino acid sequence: CASSSRGSNEKLFF.

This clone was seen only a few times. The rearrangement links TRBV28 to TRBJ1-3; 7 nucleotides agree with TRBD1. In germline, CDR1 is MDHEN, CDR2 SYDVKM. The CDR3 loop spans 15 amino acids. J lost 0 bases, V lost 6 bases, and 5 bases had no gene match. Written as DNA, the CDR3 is TGTGCCAGCAGACCAGGGACAGCCTCTGGAAACACCATATATTTT. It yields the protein CASRPGTASGNTIYF.

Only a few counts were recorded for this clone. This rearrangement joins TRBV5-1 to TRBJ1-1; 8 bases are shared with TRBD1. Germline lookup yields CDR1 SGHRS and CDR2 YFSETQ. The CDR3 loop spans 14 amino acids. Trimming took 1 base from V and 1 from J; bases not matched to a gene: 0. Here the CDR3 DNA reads TGCGCCAGCAGCTTGCAGGGGGCGAACACTGAAGCTTTCTTT. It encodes CASSLQGANTEAFF. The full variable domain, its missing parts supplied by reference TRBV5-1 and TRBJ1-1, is KAGVTQTPRYLIKTRGQQVTLSCSPISGHRSVSWYQQTPGQGLQFLFEYFSETQRNKGNFPGRFSGRQFSNSRSEMNVSTLELGDSALYLCASSLQGANTEAFFGQGTRLTVV.

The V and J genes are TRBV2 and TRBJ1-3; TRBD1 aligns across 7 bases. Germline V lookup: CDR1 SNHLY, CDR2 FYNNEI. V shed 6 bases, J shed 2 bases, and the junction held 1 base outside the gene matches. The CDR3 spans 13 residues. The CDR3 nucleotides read TGTGCCAGCAGAAGGGGGCCTGGAAACACCATATATTTT. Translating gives CASRRGPGNTIYF. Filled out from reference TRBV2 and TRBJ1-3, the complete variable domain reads EPEVTQTPSHQVTQMGQEVILRCVPISNHLYFYWYRQILGQKVEFLVSFYNNEISEKSEIFDDQFSVERPDGSNFTLKIRSTKLEDSAMYFCASRRGPGNTIYFGEGSWLTVV.

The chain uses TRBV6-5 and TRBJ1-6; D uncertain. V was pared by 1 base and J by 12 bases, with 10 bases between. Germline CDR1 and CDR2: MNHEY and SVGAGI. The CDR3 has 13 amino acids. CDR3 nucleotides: TGTGCCAGCAGTTACTTCGGCCAGGAACCCCTCCACTTT. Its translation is CASSYFGQEPLHF.

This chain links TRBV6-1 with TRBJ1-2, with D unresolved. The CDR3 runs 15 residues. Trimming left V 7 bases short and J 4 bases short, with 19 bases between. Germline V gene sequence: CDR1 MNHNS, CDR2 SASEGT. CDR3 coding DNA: TGTGCCAGCACCACAGATCCCCTGCTTGCCTATGGCTACACCTTC. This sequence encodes CASTTDPLLAYGYTF.

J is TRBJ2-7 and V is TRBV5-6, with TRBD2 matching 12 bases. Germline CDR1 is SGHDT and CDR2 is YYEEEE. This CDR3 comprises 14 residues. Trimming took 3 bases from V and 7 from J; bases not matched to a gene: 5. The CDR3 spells CASSSSGGAVEQYV. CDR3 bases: TGTGCCAGCAGCTCTAGCGGGGGGGCCGTGGAGCAGTACGTC.

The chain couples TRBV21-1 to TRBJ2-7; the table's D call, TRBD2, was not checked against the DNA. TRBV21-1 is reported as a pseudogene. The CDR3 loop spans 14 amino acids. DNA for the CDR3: TGTGCCAGCAGCCCGAAGCGGGGGGCCTACGAGCAGTACTTC. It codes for CASSPKRGAYEQYF.

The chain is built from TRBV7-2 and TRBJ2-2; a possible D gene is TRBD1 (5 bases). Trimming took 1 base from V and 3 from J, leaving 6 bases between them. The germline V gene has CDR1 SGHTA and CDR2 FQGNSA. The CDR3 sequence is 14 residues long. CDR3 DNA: TGTGCCAGCAGCTTAGTCAGGGACACCGGGGAGCTGTTTTTT. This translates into CASSLVRDTGELFF.

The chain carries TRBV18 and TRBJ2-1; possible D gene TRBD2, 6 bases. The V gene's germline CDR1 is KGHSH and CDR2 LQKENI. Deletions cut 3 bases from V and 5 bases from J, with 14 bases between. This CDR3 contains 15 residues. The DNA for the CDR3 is TGTGCCAGCTCACCGGGGGAGGTTGCCAACAATGAGCAGTTCTTC. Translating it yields CASSPGEVANNEQFF.

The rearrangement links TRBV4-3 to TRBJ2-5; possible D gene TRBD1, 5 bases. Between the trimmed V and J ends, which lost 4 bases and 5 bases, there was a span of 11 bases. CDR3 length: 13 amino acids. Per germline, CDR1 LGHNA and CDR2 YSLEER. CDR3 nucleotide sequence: TGCGCCAGCAGCCTAGGGGTTCTGGAGACCCAGTACTTC. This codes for CASSLGVLETQYF.

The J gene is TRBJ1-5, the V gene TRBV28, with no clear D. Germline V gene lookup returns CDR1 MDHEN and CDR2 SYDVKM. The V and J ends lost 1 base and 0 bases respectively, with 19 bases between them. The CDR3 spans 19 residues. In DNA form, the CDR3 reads TGTGCCAGCAGTTTATATTGGTATAGTGGGGAAAATAGCAATCAGCCCCAGCATTTT. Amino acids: CASSLYWYSGENSNQPQHF.

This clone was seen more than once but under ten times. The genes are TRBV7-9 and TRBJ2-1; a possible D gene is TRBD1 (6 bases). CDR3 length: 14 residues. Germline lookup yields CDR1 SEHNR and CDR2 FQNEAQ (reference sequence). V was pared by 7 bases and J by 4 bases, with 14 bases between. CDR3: CASIKDRVYNEQFF. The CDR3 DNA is TGTGCCAGCATTAAGGACAGAGTATACAATGAGCAGTTCTTC.

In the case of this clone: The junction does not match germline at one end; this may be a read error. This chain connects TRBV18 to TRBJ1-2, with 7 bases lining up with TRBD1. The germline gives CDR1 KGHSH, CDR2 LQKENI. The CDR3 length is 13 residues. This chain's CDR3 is CASSPQGRDGYTF. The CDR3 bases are TGTGCCAGCTCCCCACAGGGGCGGGATGGCTACACCTTC.

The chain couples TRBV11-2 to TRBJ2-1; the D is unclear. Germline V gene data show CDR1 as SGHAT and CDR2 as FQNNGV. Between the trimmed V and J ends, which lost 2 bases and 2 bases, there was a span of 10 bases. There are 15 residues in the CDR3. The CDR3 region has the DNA TGTGCCAGCAGCTTAAGACAAGCAACCTACAATGAGCAGTTCTTC. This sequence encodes CASSLRQATYNEQFF. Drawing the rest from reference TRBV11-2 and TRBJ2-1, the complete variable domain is EAGVAQSPRYKIIEKRQSVAFWCNPISGHATLYWYQQILGQGPKLLIQFQNNGVVDDSQLPKDRFSAERLKGVDSTLKIQPAKLEDSAVYLCASSLRQATYNEQFFGPGTRLTVL.

The DNA of the CDR3 is TGTGCCAGCAGTGTGGTGACGGCAACTAATGAAAAACTGTTTTTT. Translating it yields CASSVVTATNEKLFF. The chain recombines TRBV28 with TRBJ1-4; unclear D gene. This CDR3 contains 15 residues. Deletions cut 5 bases from V and 0 bases from J, with 10 bases between. Germline V lookup: CDR1 MDHEN, CDR2 SYDVKM.

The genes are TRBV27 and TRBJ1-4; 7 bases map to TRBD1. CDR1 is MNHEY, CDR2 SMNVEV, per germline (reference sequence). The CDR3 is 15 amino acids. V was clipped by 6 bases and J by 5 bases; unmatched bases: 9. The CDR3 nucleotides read TGTGCCAGCAGAAGGCAGGGGGGACGAAATGAAAAACTGTTTTTT. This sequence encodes CASRRQGGRNEKLFF.

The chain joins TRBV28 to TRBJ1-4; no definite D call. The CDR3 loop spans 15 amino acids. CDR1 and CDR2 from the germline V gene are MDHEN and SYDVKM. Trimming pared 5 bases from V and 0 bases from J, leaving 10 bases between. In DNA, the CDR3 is TGTGCCAGCAGTGGGTCGACTGCAACTAATGAAAAACTGTTTTTT. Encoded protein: CASSGSTATNEKLFF. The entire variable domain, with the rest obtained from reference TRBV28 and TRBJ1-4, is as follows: DVKVTQSSRYLVKRTGEKVFLECVQDMDHENMFWYRQDPGLGLRLIYFSYDVKMKEKGDIPEGYSVSREKKERFSLILESASTNQTSMYLCASSGSTATNEKLFFGSGTQLSVL.

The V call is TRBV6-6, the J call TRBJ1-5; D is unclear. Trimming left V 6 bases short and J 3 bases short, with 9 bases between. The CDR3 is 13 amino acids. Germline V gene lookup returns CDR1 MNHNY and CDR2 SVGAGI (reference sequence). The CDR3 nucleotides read TGTGCCAGCAGAGTCAGTTACAATCAGCCCCAGCATTTT. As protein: CASRVSYNQPQHF.

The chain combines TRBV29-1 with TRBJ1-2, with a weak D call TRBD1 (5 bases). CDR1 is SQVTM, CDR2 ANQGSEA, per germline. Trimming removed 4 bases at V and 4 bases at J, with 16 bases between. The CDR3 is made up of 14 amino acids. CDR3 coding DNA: TGCAGCGTTGGGTCCCCGGGGGAGGGCTATGGCTACACCTTC. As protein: CSVGSPGEGYGYTF.

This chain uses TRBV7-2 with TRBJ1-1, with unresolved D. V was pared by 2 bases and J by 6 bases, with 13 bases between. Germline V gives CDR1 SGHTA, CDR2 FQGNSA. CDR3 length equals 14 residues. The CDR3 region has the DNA TGTGCCAGCAGCTTACCCTTTCCTGGCGCTGAAGCTTTCTTT. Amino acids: CASSLPFPGAEAFF.

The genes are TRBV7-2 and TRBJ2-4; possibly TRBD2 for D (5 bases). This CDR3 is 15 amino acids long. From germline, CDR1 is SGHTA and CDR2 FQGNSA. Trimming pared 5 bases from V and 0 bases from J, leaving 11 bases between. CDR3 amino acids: CASSPTGLAKNIQYF. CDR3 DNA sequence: TGTGCCAGCAGCCCGACCGGACTAGCCAAAAACATTCAGTACTTC.

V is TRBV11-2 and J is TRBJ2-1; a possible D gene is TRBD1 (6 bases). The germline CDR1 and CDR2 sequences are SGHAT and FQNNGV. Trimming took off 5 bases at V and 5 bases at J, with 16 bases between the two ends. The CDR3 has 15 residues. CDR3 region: CASSPQGLSNNEQFF. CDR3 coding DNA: TGTGCCAGCAGCCCACAGGGTCTTTCCAACAATGAGCAGTTCTTC.

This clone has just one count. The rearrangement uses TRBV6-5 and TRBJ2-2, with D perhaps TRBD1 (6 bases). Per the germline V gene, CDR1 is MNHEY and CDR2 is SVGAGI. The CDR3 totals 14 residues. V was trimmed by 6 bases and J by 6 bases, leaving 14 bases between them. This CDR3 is CASRLQTGAGELFF. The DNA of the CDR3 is TGTGCCAGCAGACTTCAGACAGGTGCCGGGGAGCTGTTTTTT.

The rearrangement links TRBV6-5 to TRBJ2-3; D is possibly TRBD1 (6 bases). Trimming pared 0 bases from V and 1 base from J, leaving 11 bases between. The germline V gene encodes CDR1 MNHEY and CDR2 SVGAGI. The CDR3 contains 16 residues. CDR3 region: CASSYSGGRGTDTQYF. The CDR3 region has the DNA TGTGCCAGCAGTTACTCTGGGGGCCGCGGCACAGATACGCAGTATTTT.